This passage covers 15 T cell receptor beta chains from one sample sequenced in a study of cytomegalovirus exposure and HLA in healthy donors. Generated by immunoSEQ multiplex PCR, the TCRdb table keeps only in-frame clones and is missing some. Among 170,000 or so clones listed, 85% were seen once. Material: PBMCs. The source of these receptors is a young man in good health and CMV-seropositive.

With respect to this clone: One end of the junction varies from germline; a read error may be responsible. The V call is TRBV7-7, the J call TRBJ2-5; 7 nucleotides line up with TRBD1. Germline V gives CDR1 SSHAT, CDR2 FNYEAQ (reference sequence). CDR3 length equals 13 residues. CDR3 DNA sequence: TGTGCTAGCAGCTTAGGGACAGAAGAGACCCAGTACTTC. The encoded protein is CASSLGTEETQYF.

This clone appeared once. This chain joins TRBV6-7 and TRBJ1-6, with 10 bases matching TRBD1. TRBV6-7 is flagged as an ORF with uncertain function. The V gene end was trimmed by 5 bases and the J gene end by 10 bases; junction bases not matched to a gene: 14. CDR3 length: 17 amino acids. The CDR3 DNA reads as TGTGCCAGCAGTCCGCGACAGGGGGCCCATGAGTGGTCACCCCTCCACTTT. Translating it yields CASSPRQGAHEWSPLHF.

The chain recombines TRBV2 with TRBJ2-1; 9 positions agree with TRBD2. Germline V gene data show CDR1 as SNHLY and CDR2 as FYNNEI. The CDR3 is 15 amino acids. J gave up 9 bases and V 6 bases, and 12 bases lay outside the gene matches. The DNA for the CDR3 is TGTGCCAGCAGAGTCTCGGGAGGGACTAGCACTGAGCAGTTCTTC. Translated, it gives CASRVSGGTSTEQFF.

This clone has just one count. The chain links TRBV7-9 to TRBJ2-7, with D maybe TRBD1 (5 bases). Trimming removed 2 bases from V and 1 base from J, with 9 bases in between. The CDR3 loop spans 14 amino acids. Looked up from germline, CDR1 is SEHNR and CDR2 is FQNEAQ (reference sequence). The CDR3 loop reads CASSLPAGSYEQYF. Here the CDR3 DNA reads TGTGCCAGCAGCTTACCGGCAGGGTCCTACGAGCAGTACTTC.

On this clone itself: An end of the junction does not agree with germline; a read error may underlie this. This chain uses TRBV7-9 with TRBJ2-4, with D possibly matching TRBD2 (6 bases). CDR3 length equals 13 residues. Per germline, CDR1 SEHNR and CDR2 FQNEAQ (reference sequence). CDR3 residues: CASSAGVGGLESF. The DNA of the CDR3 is TGTGCCAGCAGCGCCGGGGTGGGGGGACTGGAAAGCTTC.

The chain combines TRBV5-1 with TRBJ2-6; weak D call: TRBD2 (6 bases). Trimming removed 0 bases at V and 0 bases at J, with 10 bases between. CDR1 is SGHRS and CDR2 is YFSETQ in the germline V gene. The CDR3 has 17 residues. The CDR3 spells CASSLAGASSGANVLTF. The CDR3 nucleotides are TGCGCCAGCAGCTTGGCGGGAGCGAGCTCTGGGGCCAACGTCCTGACTTTC.

This chain's CDR3 is CASSQRVGSGNEKLFF. Here the CDR3 DNA reads TGTGCCAGCAGTCAGAGGGTCGGATCGGGTAATGAAAAACTGTTTTTT. The rearrangement joins TRBV2 to TRBJ1-4; D not certain. Germline lookup yields CDR1 SNHLY and CDR2 FYNNEI. The CDR3 totals 16 residues. Trimming took 5 bases from V and 4 from J, leaving 17 bases between them.

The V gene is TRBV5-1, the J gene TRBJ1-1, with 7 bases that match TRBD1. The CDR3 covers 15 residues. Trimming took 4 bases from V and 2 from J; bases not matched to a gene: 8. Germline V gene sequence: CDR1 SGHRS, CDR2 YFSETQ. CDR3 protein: CASSGAGTANTEAFF. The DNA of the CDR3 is TGCGCCAGCAGCGGAGCCGGGACAGCTAACACTGAAGCTTTCTTT. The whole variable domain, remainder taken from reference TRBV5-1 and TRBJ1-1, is KAGVTQTPRYLIKTRGQQVTLSCSPISGHRSVSWYQQTPGQGLQFLFEYFSETQRNKGNFPGRFSGRQFSNSRSEMNVSTLELGDSALYLCASSGAGTANTEAFFGQGTRLTVV.

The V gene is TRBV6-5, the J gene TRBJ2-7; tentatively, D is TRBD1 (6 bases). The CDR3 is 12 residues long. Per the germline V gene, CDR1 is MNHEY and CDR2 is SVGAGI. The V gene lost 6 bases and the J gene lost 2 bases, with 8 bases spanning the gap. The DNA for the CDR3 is TGTGCCAGCAGGCGGACAGCCTACGAGCAGTACTTC. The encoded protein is CASRRTAYEQYF.

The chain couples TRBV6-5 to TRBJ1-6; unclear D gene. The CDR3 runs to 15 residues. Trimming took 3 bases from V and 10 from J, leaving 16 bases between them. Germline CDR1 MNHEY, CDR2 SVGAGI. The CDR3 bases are TGTGCCAGCAGTTATTACGGGGTGGGGAACTCACCCCTCCACTTT. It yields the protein CASSYYGVGNSPLHF.

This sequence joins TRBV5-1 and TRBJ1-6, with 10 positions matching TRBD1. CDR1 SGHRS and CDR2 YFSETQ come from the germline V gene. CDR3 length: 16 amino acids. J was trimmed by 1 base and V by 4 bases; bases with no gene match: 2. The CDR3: CASSLGQGSYNSPLHF. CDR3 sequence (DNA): TGCGCCAGCAGCCTGGGACAGGGGTCCTATAATTCACCCCTCCACTTT.

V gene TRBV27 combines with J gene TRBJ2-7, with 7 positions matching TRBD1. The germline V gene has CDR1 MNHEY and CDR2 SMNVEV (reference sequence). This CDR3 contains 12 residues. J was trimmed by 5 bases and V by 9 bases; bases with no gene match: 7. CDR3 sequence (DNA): TGTGCCAGTCAGGGGGAATTGGACGAGCAGTACTTC. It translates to CASQGELDEQYF.

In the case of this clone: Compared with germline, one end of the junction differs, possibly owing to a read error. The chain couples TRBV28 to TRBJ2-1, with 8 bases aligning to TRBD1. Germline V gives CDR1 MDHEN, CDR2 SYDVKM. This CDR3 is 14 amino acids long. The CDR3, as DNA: TGTGCCGGCAGTGAGACAGGGGCTAACAATGAGCAGTTCTTC. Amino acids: CAGSETGANNEQFF.

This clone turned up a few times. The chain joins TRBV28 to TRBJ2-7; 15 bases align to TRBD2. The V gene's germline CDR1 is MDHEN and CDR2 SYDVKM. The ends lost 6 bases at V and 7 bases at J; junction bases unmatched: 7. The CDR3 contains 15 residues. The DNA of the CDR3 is TGTGCCAGCAGCAAGGGACTAGCGGGAGGATGGGAGCAGTACTTC. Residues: CASSKGLAGGWEQYF.

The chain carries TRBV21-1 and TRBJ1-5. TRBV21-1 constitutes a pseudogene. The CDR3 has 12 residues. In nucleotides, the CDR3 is TGTGCCAGCAGCAAATCCTGTCAGCCCCAGCATTTT. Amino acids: CASSKSCQPQHF.